This section outlines one T cell receptor beta chain sequence together with its context. The antigen remains undetermined. The data were obtained in a study of cytomegalovirus exposure and HLA in healthy donors. The PCR made use of 60 Vbeta and 13 Jbeta primers. Assay: immunoSEQ multiplex PCR; the TCRdb copy retains only in-frame clones and omits some. The sample table sets out nearly 200,000 clones. Regarding the study as a whole: For cytomegalovirus status, the classifier reportedly gave diagnoses with high specificity and sensitivity. Analysis performed later showed TCR beta chains linked to HLA being more clonally expanded than equally common others.

V was pared by 3 bases and J by 3 bases, with 8 bases of the junction left unmatched. In germline, CDR1 is SGHAT, CDR2 FQNNGV. CDR3 length: 16 residues. The sequence was obtained from a boy aged 5-17 years in good health and CMV-seronegative. The sample comprised PBMCs. V gene TRBV11-2 combines with J gene TRBJ2-7; TRBD2 matches 10 bases. In nucleotides, the CDR3 is TGTGCCAGCAGCTTGGCTAGCGGGGGACTAAACTACGAGCAGTACTTC. Encoded protein: CASSLASGGLNYEQYF.